Following are 16 T cell receptor beta chains from one sample sequenced in a study of T cells expressing NK-cell markers. Using the 5' RACE reads, TCRdb records one entry per CDR3 protein without DNA. Recorded here are under 600,000 distinct CDR3 sequences; the top ten clones represent more than 1.4%. The sequenced sample was blood T cells: a sorted CD56 or NKG2C T cell subset, CD4+ or CD8+ T cells, or bulk PBMC T cells (not recorded which). The receptors derive from a woman aged 50 to 60 in good health.

This chain uses TRBV24-1 with TRBJ2-1; the TCRdb call, TRBD1, lacks DNA for checking. The germline V gene has CDR1 KGHDR and CDR2 SFDVKD. The CDR3 is made up of 16 amino acids. Here the CDR3 reads CATSERDRVNDNEQFF.

The chain joins TRBV27 to TRBJ1-2; TCRdb lists TRBD1, though no DNA is available to test this call. The CDR3 has 14 residues. CDR1 and CDR2 (germline): MNHEY, SMNVEV (reference sequence). Here the CDR3 reads CASSPRAASDGYTF.

The V gene is TRBV19, the J gene TRBJ2-1; TCRdb's assignment of TRBD1 cannot be checked, as there is no DNA. The CDR3 is 14 residues long. CDR1 LNHDA and CDR2 SQIVND come from the germline V gene (reference sequence). The chain's CDR3 is CASKKGGANDEQFF. Full variable domain (rest looked up from reference TRBV19 and TRBJ2-1): DGGITQSPKYLFRKEGQNVTLSCEQNLNHDAMYWYRQDPGQGLRLIYYSQIVNDFQKGDIAEGYSVSREKKESFPLTVTSAQKNPTAFYLCASKKGGANDEQFFGPGTRLTVL.

The V and J genes are TRBV10-3 and TRBJ2-4. This CDR3 contains 13 residues. CDR1 and CDR2 from the germline V gene are ENHRY and SYGVKD. CDR3 protein: CAISGGQTNIQYF.

This chain joins TRBV4-1 and TRBJ1-5. Germline V gives CDR1 MGHRA, CDR2 YSYEKL. The CDR3 totals 15 residues. The CDR3: CASSQETQRVQPQHF.

The V call is TRBV30, the J call TRBJ2-7; the D gene TCRdb calls, TRBD2, cannot be checked with no DNA. The germline V gene encodes CDR1 GTSNPN and CDR2 SVGIG (reference sequence). This CDR3 comprises 12 residues. Here the CDR3 reads CAWSGSGYEQYF.

The V and J genes are TRBV4-1 and TRBJ1-5. This CDR3 is 16 amino acids long. CDR1 is MGHRA, CDR2 YSYEKL, per germline. The CDR3 region is CASSREVGGGVQPQHF.

The chain is built from TRBV24-1 and TRBJ2-2; no DNA is available, so the TRBD2 call from TCRdb remains unchecked. Germline V CDR1 and CDR2: KGHDR, SFDVKD. This CDR3 has 14 amino acids. This chain's CDR3 is CATSGTTNTGELFF.

V and J are TRBV20-1 and TRBJ2-7. The CDR3 is made up of 13 amino acids. From germline, CDR1 is DFQATT and CDR2 SNEGSKA (reference sequence). The chain's CDR3 is CSATAANSYEQYF.

V gene TRBV4-1 combines with J gene TRBJ1-1; TCRdb reports TRBD1, a call that lacks DNA to check it against. The germline gives CDR1 MGHRA, CDR2 YSYEKL. The CDR3 has 17 amino acids. CDR3 region: CASSQKTGKFDHTEAFF.

The V call is TRBV12-3 or TRBV12-4, the J call TRBJ2-1; the TCRdb D gene call, TRBD2, has no DNA to confirm it. This CDR3 is built from 16 residues. CDR3 amino acids: CASTKESGRQYNEQFF.

This rearrangement joins TRBV5-1 to TRBJ2-1; TCRdb picks TRBD2, but there is no DNA to check that call. The CDR3 is made up of 16 amino acids. CDR1 and CDR2 from the germline V gene are SGHRS and YFSETQ. The CDR3 sequence: CASSLEGLAGKGEQFF.

This CDR3 reads CASSQLGLLLDTQYF. The V gene is TRBV4-1, the J gene TRBJ2-3; TCRdb's D call of TRBD2 is untestable without DNA. The CDR3 extends over 15 amino acids. Germline values: CDR1 MGHRA, CDR2 YSYEKL.

The rearrangement uses TRBV9 and TRBJ2-1; TCRdb designates TRBD2, a call that cannot be tested without DNA. Germline values: CDR1 SGDLS, CDR2 YYNGEE. CDR3 length: 16 residues. This CDR3 reads CASSVVKSGGPSEQFF.

V gene TRBV6-5 combines with J gene TRBJ2-5. CDR1 MNHEY and CDR2 SVGAGI come from the germline V gene. The CDR3 covers 12 residues. The CDR3 is CASSSFEETQYF.

The V call is TRBV4-1, the J call TRBJ1-1; TCRdb's assignment of TRBD1 cannot be checked, as there is no DNA. The CDR3 spans 15 residues. The V gene's germline CDR1 is MGHRA and CDR2 YSYEKL. The CDR3 sequence: CASSAPSRGRAEAFF.